This T cell receptor (beta chain) was profiled in a study of blood T cell repertoires in COVID-19. Data came from immunoSEQ multiplex PCR; TCRdb stores just in-frame clones and leaves some out. The table records under 300,000 clones, roughly 88% of them present only once. The CDR3 totals 16 residues. In germline, CDR1 is LNHDA, CDR2 SQIVND (reference sequence). With V trimmed by 5 bases and J by 2 bases, 9 bases remained unmatched. Sequenced input: peripheral blood. This rearrangement joins TRBV19 to TRBJ2-1; 7 bases map to TRBD2. This TCR was recovered from a man aged 25 to 40 who had recovered from COVID-19. CDR3 in DNA: TGTGCCAGTAGTCCTTTGGGGGAGGGCCCCTACAATGAGCAGTTCTTC. Protein: CASSPLGEGPYNEQFF.